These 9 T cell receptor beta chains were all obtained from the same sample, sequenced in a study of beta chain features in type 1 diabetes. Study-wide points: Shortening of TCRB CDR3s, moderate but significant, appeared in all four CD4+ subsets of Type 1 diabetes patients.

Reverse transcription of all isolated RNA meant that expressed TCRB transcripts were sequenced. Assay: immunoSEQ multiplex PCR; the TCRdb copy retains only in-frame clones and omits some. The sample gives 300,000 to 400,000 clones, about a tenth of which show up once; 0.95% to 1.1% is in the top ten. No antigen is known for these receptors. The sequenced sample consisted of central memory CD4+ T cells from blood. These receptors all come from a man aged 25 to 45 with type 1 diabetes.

CDR3: CASSLVRTGVHEQYF. The CDR3 bases are TGTGCCAGCAGCTTAGTTCGGACAGGGGTCCACGAGCAGTACTTC. V usage is TRBV7-2 and J usage is TRBJ2-7, with TRBD1 identical over 9 bases. Per the germline V gene, CDR1 is SGHTA and CDR2 is FQGNSA. The CDR3 spans 15 residues. J gave up 5 bases and V 1 base, and 6 bases lay outside the gene matches.

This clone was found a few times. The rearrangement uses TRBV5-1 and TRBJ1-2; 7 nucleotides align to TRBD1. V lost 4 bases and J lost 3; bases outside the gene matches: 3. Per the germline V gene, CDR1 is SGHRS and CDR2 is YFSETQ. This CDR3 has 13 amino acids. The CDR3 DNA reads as TGCGCCAGCAGCCATGGACAGGACTATGGCTACACCTTC. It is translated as CASSHGQDYGYTF.

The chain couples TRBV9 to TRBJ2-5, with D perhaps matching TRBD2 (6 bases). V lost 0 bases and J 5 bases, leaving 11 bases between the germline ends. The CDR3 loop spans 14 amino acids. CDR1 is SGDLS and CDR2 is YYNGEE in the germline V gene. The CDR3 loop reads CASSVAGSGETQYF. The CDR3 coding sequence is TGTGCCAGCAGCGTAGCGGGAAGCGGGGAGACCCAGTACTTC.

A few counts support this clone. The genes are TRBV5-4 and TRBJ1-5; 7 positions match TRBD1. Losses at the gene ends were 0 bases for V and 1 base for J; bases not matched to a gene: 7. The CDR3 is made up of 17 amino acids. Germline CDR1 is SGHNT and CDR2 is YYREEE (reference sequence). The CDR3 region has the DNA TGTGCCAGCAGCTTGGTTGACAGGGAGAGAAGCAATCAGCCCCAGCATTTT. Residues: CASSLVDRERSNQPQHF.

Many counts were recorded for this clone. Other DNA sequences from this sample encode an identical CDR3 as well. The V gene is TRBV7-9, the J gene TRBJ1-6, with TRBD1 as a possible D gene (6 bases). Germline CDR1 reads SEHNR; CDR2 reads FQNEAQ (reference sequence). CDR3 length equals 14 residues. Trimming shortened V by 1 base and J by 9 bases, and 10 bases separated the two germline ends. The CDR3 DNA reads TGTGCCAGCAGCTTAGGGCAGGGGTCTTCACCCCTCCACTTT. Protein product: CASSLGQGSSPLHF. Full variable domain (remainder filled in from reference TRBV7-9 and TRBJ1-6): DTGVSQNPRHKITKRGQNVTFRCDPISEHNRLYWYRQTLGQGPEFLTYFQNEAQLEKSRLLSDRFSAERPKGSFSTLEIQRTEQGDSAMYLCASSLGQGSSPLHFGNGTRLTVT.

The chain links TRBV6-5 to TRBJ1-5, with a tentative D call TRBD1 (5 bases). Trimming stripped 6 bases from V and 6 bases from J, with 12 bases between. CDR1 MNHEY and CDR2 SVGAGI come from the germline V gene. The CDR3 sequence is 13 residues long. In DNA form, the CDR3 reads TGTGCCAGCAGGCCCTATAGGGGTCAGCCCCAGCATTTT. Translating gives CASRPYRGQPQHF.

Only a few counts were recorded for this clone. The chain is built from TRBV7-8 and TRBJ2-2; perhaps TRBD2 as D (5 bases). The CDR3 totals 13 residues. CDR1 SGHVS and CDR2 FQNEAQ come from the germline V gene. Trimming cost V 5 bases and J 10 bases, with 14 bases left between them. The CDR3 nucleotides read TGTGCCAGCAGCGTACTAGTTCCTGTGGAGCTGTTTTTT. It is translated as CASSVLVPVELFF.

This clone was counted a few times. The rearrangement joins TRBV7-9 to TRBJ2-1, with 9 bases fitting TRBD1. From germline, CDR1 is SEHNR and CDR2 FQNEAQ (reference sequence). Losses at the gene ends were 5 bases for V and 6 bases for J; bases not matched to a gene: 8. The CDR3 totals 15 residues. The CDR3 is CASSLGQGIGNEQFF. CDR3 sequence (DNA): TGTGCCAGCAGCCTGGGACAGGGTATCGGCAATGAGCAGTTCTTC. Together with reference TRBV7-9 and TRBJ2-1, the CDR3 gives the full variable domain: DTGVSQNPRHKITKRGQNVTFRCDPISEHNRLYWYRQTLGQGPEFLTYFQNEAQLEKSRLLSDRFSAERPKGSFSTLEIQRTEQGDSAMYLCASSLGQGIGNEQFFGPGTRLTVL.

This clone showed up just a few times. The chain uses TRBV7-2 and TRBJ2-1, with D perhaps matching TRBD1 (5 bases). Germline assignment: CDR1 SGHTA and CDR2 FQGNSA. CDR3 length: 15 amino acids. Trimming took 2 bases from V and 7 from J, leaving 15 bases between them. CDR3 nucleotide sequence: TGTGCCAGCAGCTTACTCCAGGGCGGTGTAAATGAGCAGTTCTTC. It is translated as CASSLLQGGVNEQFF.